This T cell receptor (beta chain) was sequenced during a study of blood T cell repertoires in COVID-19. Trimming removed 6 bases at V and 4 bases at J, with 13 bases between. CDR1 is LNHDA and CDR2 is SQIVND in the germline V gene (reference sequence). This CDR3 spans 14 amino acids. Sequenced by immunoSEQ multiplex PCR; TCRdb stores in-frame clones only, minus some. The repertoire holds about 180,000 clones, with 79% as singletons. The chain links TRBV19 to TRBJ1-5, with a tentative D call TRBD1 (5 bases). The sequencing sample was made of peripheral blood. The sequence came from a woman aged 55-70 years with COVID-19, enrolled during active disease. CDR3 protein: CASRDSQINQPQHF. In DNA form, the CDR3 reads TGTGCCAGTAGAGACAGCCAGATTAATCAGCCCCAGCATTTT.